Below are 15 T cell receptor beta chains sequenced from a single sample in a study of cytomegalovirus exposure and HLA in healthy donors. Some clones are missing from TCRdb's copy, which holds only in-frame ones; the method was immunoSEQ multiplex PCR. Of approximately 200,000 clones in the sample, roughly 80% are singletons; the top ten hold less than 9%. Sequenced: PBMCs. The receptors shown here come from a man in his late teens or twenties in good health and CMV-seropositive.

The rearrangement uses TRBV27 and TRBJ2-3; no firm D call. Trimming removed 3 bases at V and 0 bases at J, with 10 bases between. Germline lookup yields CDR1 MNHEY and CDR2 SMNVEV (reference sequence). CDR3 length: 15 residues. The CDR3 here is CASSFGPPSTDTQYF. The CDR3 bases are TGTGCCAGCAGTTTTGGCCCGCCTAGCACAGATACGCAGTATTTT.

A few counts support this clone. The chain recombines TRBV7-9 with TRBJ1-4; D is possibly TRBD1 (5 bases). V dropped 4 bases and J dropped 8 bases, with 11 bases sitting between them. This CDR3 has 13 residues. CDR1 SEHNR and CDR2 FQNEAQ come from the germline V gene (reference sequence). CDR3 sequence reads: CASSWGVREKLFF. Written as DNA, the CDR3 is TGTGCCAGCAGCTGGGGCGTACGCGAAAAACTGTTTTTT.

The rearrangement uses TRBV27 and TRBJ1-1, with 10 bases identical to TRBD1. This CDR3 has 15 amino acids. Losses at the gene ends were 6 bases for V and 3 bases for J; bases not matched to a gene: 7. Germline V gives CDR1 MNHEY, CDR2 SMNVEV (reference sequence). For the CDR3, the DNA is TGTGCCAGCAGATTACTGACAGGGGGCTACACTGAAGCTTTCTTT. It encodes CASRLLTGGYTEAFF.

The chain couples TRBV4-2 to TRBJ1-4, with D tentatively TRBD1 (6 bases). Deletions cut 0 bases from V and 7 bases from J, with 12 bases between. The CDR3 contains 15 residues. Looked up from germline, CDR1 is LGHNA and CDR2 is YNFKEQ. In DNA form, the CDR3 reads TGTGCCAGCAGCCAAGAGGGGGCCCATGGTGAAAAACTGTTTTTT. Residues: CASSQEGAHGEKLFF.

The rearrangement uses TRBV2 and TRBJ2-5, with D tentatively TRBD1 (6 bases). CDR3 size: 15 residues. Germline V gene sequence: CDR1 SNHLY, CDR2 FYNNEI. The V end lost 6 bases, the J end lost 4 bases, and 18 bases lay between the germline ends. CDR3 amino acids: CASRGAVVGRETQYF. The CDR3 nucleotides are TGTGCCAGCAGGGGGGCGGTAGTGGGGAGAGAGACCCAGTACTTC.

The gene calls are TRBV27 and TRBJ2-7, with D uncertain. Germline values: CDR1 MNHEY, CDR2 SMNVEV (reference sequence). V was pared by 3 bases and J by 2 bases, with 14 bases between. CDR3 length: 15 amino acids. As DNA, the CDR3 is TGTGCCAGCAGTTTGGGCCGGTCCAGGACCTACGAGCAGTACTTC. Its protein is CASSLGRSRTYEQYF.

This chain's CDR3 is CASTPLRGINTEAFF. The CDR3 region has the DNA TGTGCCAGTACCCCTCTCAGGGGGATCAACACTGAAGCTTTCTTT. The chain uses TRBV2 and TRBJ1-1, with TRBD1 matching 7 bases. This CDR3 contains 15 residues. Trimming cost V 9 bases and J 2 bases; bases outside gene matches: 12. Germline V CDR1 and CDR2: SNHLY, FYNNEI.

This chain joins TRBV28 and TRBJ2-7; maybe TRBD2 (6 bases). Trimming stripped 1 base from V and 7 bases from J, with 8 bases between. Germline CDR1 MDHEN, CDR2 SYDVKM. This CDR3 has 12 residues. The CDR3 spells CASSLFRGEQYF. DNA of the CDR3: TGTGCCAGCAGTTTATTCCGGGGGGAGCAGTACTTC.

The chain couples TRBV28 to TRBJ1-4, with D uncertain. The length of the CDR3 is 14 residues. Germline values: CDR1 MDHEN, CDR2 SYDVKM. V lost 10 bases and J lost 7, with 19 bases in between. The CDR3: CATVKEPLAEKLFF. In DNA form, the CDR3 reads TGTGCCACCGTTAAGGAGCCCTTGGCTGAAAAACTGTTTTTT.

This clone was found once. The chain combines TRBV5-4 with TRBJ1-1; the D gene is possibly TRBD1 (5 bases). Trimming removed 6 bases from V and 5 bases from J, with 20 bases in between. Germline CDR1 reads SGHNT; CDR2 reads YYREEE (reference sequence). This CDR3 has 15 residues. CDR3 sequence: CASTIPLGEKTEAFF. CDR3 bases: TGTGCCAGCACCATACCCTTAGGGGAAAAAACTGAAGCTTTCTTT. Variable domain in full (rest from reference TRBV5-4 and TRBJ1-1): ETGVTQSPTHLIKTRGQQVTLRCSSQSGHNTVSWYQQALGQGPQFIFQYYREEENGRGNFPPRFSGLQFPNYSSELNVNALELDDSALYLCASTIPLGEKTEAFFGQGTRLTVV.

The chain uses TRBV6-5 and TRBJ1-2; D not resolved. This CDR3 is 14 amino acids long. The V end was cut by 5 bases, the J end by 3 bases, with 13 bases between. The germline gives CDR1 MNHEY, CDR2 SVGAGI. The CDR3 nucleotides read TGTGCCAGCAGTCCGAGCTTAAGTGACTATGGCTACACCTTC. Translation gives CASSPSLSDYGYTF.

The chain employs TRBV7-7 and TRBJ2-7; TRBD1 is a possible D gene (5 bases). Germline CDR1 reads SSHAT; CDR2 reads FNYEAQ (reference sequence). V was clipped by 5 bases and J by 7 bases, with 15 bases between them. The CDR3 sequence is 13 residues long. CDR3 protein: CASSPFWGGEQYF. The CDR3, as DNA: TGTGCCAGCAGCCCCTTTTGGGGCGGAGAGCAGTACTTC.

This rearrangement joins TRBV5-1 to TRBJ2-2, with a tentative D call TRBD2 (6 bases). Germline-derived CDR1 and CDR2 are SGHRS and YFSETQ. V was clipped by 4 bases and J by 0 bases, with 10 bases between them. This CDR3 is built from 15 residues. CDR3 DNA: TGCGCCAGCAGCCTGGGACTGGCGAACACCGGGGAGCTGTTTTTT. This encodes CASSLGLANTGELFF.

This chain connects TRBV11-2 to TRBJ2-1; TRBD2 matches 11 bases. CDR3 length: 15 amino acids. Germline-derived CDR1 and CDR2 are SGHAT and FQNNGV. Trimming removed 1 base from V and 8 bases from J; junction bases left unmatched: 4. CDR3 sequence (DNA): TGTGCCAGCAGCTTAGGACTAGCGGGAACCGATGAGCAGTTCTTC. It translates to CASSLGLAGTDEQFF.

The chain recombines TRBV9 with TRBJ2-7, with 10 bases identical to TRBD1. Germline CDR1 SGDLS, CDR2 YYNGEE. The junction had 4 bases not matched to a gene; V was cut back by 0 bases and J by 4 bases. CDR3 length equals 15 residues. The CDR3 DNA is TGTGCCAGCAGCGTAGGGGACAGGGGAGGGTACGAGCAGTACTTC. It encodes CASSVGDRGGYEQYF.